Detailed here is one T cell receptor (beta chain). Its matching antigen is unknown. The entry originates in a study of cytomegalovirus exposure and HLA in healthy donors. Points from the study as a whole: In vitro checks showed that a few CMV-associated chains really do target CMV antigens.

This PCR relied on a set of 60 Vbeta primers and 13 Jbeta primers. The data were produced by immunoSEQ multiplex PCR, yet TCRdb's version contains in-frame clones alone and is incomplete. The data contain about 200,000 clones, 76% of them singletons. This CDR3 is built from 13 residues. V lost 4 bases, J lost 1 base, and 6 bases lay in between. Per the germline V gene, CDR1 is SEHNR and CDR2 is FQNEAQ (reference sequence). This rearrangement joins TRBV7-9 to TRBJ2-3, with D possibly being TRBD1 (6 bases). Sequencing was done on a sample of PBMCs. The receptor comes from a man aged 18 to 30 in good health and CMV-seronegative. CDR3 amino acids: CASSSGGTDTQYF. The CDR3 region has the DNA TGTGCCAGCAGCTCAGGGGGCACAGATACGCAGTATTTT.